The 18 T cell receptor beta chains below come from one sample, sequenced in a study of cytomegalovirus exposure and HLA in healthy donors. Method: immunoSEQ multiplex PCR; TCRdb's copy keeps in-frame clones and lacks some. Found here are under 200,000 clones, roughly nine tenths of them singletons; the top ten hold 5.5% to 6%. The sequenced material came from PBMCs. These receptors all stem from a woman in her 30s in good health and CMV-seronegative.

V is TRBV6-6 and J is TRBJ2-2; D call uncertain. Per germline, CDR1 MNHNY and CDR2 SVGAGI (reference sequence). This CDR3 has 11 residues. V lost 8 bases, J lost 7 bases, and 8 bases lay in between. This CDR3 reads CASASVGELFF. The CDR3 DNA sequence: TGTGCCAGCGCATCTGTCGGGGAGCTGTTTTTT.

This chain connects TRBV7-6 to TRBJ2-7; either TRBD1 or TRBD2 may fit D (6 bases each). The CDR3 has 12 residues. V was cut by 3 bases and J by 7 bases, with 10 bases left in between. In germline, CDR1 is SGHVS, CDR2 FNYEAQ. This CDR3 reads CASSFRGAEQYF. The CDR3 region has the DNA TGTGCCAGCAGCTTTAGGGGGGCTGAGCAGTACTTC.

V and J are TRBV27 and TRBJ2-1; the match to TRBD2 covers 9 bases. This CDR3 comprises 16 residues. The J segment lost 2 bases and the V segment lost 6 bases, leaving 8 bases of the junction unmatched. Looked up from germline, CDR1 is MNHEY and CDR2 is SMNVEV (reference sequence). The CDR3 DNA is TGTGCCAGCAGGGCGGGATCTAGCGGGACCTACAATGAGCAGTTCTTC. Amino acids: CASRAGSSGTYNEQFF.

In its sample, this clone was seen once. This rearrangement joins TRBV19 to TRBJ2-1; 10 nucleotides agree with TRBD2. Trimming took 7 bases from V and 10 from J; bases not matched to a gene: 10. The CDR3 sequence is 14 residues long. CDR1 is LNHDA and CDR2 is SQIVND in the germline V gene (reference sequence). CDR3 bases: TGTGCCAGTAAGATTCTAGCGGGAGTCGGGGAGCAGTTCTTC. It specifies CASKILAGVGEQFF.

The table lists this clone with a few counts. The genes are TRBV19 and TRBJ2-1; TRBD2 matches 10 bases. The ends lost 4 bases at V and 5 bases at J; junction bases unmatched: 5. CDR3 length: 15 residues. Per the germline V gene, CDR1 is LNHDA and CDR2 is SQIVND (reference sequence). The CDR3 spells CASSRTSGDHNEQFF. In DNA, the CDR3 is TGTGCCAGTAGTAGAACTAGCGGGGACCACAATGAGCAGTTCTTC.

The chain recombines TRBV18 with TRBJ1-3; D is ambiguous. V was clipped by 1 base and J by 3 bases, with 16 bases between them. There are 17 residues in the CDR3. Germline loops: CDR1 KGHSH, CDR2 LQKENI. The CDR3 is CASSPLPAKVLGNTIYF. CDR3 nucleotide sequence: TGTGCCAGCTCACCACTCCCGGCAAAGGTTCTTGGAAACACCATATATTTT.

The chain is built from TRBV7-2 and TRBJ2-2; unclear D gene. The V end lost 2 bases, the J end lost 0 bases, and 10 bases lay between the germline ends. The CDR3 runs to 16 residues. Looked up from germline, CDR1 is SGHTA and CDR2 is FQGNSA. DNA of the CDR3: TGTGCCAGCAGCTTATCGGGCAGCTCGAACACCGGGGAGCTGTTTTTT. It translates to CASSLSGSSNTGELFF.

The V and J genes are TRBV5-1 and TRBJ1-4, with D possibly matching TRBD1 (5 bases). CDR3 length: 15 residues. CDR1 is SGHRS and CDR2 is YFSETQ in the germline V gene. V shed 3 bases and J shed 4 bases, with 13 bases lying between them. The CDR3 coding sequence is TGCGCCAGCAGCTACCGGGGGAGCCGTAATGAAAAACTGTTTTTT. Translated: CASSYRGSRNEKLFF.

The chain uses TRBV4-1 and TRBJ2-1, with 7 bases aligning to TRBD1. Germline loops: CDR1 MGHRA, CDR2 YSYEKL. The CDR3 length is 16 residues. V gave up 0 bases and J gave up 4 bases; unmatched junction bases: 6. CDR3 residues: CASSQDEPGGYNEQFF. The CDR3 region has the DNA TGCGCCAGCAGCCAAGATGAGCCAGGGGGTTACAATGAGCAGTTCTTC.

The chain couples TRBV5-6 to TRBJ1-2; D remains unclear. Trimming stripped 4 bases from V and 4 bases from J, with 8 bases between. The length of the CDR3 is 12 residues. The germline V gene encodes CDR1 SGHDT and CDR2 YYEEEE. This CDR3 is CASSPGLYGYTF. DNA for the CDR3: TGTGCCAGCAGCCCCGGCCTCTATGGCTACACCTTC.

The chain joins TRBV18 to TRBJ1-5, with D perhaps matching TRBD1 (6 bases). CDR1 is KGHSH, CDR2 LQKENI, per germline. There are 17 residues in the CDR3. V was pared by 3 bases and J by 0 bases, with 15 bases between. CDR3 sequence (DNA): TGTGCCAGCTCACCCCTCCCCGGGACACTTAGCAATCAGCCCCAGCATTTT. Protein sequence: CASSPLPGTLSNQPQHF. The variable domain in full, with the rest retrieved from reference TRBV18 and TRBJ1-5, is NAGVMQNPRHLVRRRGQEARLRCSPMKGHSHVYWYRQLPEEGLKFMVYLQKENIIDESGMPKERFSAEFPKEGPSILRIQQVVRGDSAAYFCASSPLPGTLSNQPQHFGDGTRLSIL.

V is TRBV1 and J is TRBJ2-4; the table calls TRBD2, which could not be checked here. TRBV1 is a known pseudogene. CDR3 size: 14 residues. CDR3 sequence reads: CTSSQDGKENIQYF. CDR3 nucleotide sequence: TGCACCAGCAGCCAAGACGGGAAAGAAAACATTCAGTACTTC.

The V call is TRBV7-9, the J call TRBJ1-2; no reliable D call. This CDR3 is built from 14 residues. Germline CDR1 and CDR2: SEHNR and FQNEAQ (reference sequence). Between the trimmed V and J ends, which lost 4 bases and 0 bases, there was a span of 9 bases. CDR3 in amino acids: CASSSQESNYGYTF. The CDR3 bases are TGTGCCAGCAGCTCCCAAGAATCTAACTATGGCTACACCTTC.

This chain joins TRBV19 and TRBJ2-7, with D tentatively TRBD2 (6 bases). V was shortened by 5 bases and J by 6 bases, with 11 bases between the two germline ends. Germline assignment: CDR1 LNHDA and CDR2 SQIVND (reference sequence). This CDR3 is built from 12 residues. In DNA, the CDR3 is TGTGCCAGTAGTTTTCAGGGAGGCGAGCAGTACTTC. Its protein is CASSFQGGEQYF.

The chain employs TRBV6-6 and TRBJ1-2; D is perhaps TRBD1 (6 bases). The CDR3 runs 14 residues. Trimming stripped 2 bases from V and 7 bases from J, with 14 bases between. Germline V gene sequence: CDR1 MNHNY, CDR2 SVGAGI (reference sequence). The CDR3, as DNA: TGTGCCAGCAGTTACGGGTGGGGGCTGAGTGGCTACACCTTC. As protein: CASSYGWGLSGYTF.

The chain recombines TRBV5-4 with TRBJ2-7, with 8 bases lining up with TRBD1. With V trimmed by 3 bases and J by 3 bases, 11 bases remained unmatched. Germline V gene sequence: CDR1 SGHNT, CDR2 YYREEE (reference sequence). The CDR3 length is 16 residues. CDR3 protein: CASSSRSGQGRYEQYF. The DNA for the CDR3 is TGTGCCAGCAGCTCGAGATCTGGACAGGGCCGCTACGAGCAGTACTTC.

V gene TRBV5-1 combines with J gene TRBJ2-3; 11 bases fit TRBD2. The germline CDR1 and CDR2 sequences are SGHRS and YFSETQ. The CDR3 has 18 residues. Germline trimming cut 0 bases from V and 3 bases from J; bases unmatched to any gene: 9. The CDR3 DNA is TGCGCCAGCAGCTTGGAACTAGCGGGAGCTCCGTGGACAGATACGCAGTATTTT. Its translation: CASSLELAGAPWTDTQYF.

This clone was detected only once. CDR3 protein: CASSYSRGPNYEQYF. The CDR3 coding sequence is TGTGCCAGCAGTTACTCAAGAGGGCCCAACTACGAGCAGTACTTC. This rearrangement joins TRBV6-5 to TRBJ2-7; a weak D match, TRBD2 (5 bases). The germline V gene has CDR1 MNHEY and CDR2 SVGAGI. The CDR3 is 15 residues long. V was shortened by 0 bases and J by 3 bases, with 12 bases between the two germline ends.